The sequence of this T cell receptor beta chain was determined in a study of cytomegalovirus exposure and HLA in healthy donors. When sampled, the donors appeared nominally healthy, though they likely had unrecorded immune exposures. In the PCR, 60 Vbeta and 13 Jbeta primers were used. Sequencing used immunoSEQ multiplex PCR; TCRdb keeps in-frame clones, though not all of them. The sample has over 150,000 clones, 65% to 85% seen once. The CDR3 length is 17 residues. Germline V gives CDR1 LGHNA, CDR2 YNFKEQ. The ends were cut back, 0 bases at V and 1 base at J, with 13 bases in the middle. Whole-study results and caveats: The study designated 150 to 200 TCR beta chains cytomegalovirus-associated.

This clone has just a few counts. Its antigen is not identified. V and J are TRBV4-2 and TRBJ2-1, with a tentative D call TRBD2 (7 bases). The TCR sequence derives from a woman aged 40-49 years in good health and CMV-seropositive. The sample was PBMCs. The CDR3 DNA follows: TGTGCCAGCAGCCAAGAGCAGGGGAGGGGTTCCTACAATGAGCAGTTCTTC. Translating gives CASSQEQGRGSYNEQFF.